These T cell receptor beta chains were read from a single sample in a study of OX40 agonist ivuxolimab in advanced cancers. Method: immunoSEQ multiplex PCR; TCRdb's copy keeps in-frame clones and lacks some. The sample shows about 100,000 clones, around 91% of them seen only once. Sample: CD4+ or CD8+ T cells sorted from blood, taken in a trial of the OX40 agonist ivuxolimab. These receptors came from an adult with an advanced solid tumor such as melanoma, head and neck, liver or kidney cancer. Each CDR3 is given with its conserved first and last residue.

v_call	j_call	cdr3_aa
TRBV27	TRBJ2-5	CASSRSGEKETQYF
TRBV2	TRBJ1-2	CASTPRGRGNYGYTF
TRBV14	TRBJ2-7	CASSQGRSGSVYEQYF
TRBV14	TRBJ2-7	CASSQGRGAGYF
TRBV5-1	TRBJ2-1	CASSSLAGGIRNEQFF
TRBV11-3	TRBJ2-3	CASSSGLAGSTDTQYF
TRBV7-8	TRBJ2-1	CASSLRLAEAYNEQFF
TRBV18	TRBJ1-2	CASSPGAPEGYTF
TRBV5-4	TRBJ1-1	CASSPQGRNTEAFF
TRBV5-1	TRBJ2-5	CASTSGGPQETQYF
TRBV7-6	TRBJ2-1	CASSSLQGHDRRFF
TRBV7-9	TRBJ1-4	CASSLEGQGNEKLFF
TRBV6-1	TRBJ2-5	CASRQETQYF
TRBV13	TRBJ2-7	CASSRSGEAYEQYF
TRBV5-6	TRBJ2-1	CASSLFGSYNEQFF
TRBV7-9	TRBJ2-3	CASIKGLAGDLDTQYF
TRBV28	TRBJ2-1	CASSPRDRGSYNEQFF
TRBV5-1	TRBJ2-3	CASSLIPRDTQYF
TRBV5-1	TRBJ2-3	CASSQEGRAGTDTQYF
TRBV2	TRBJ2-3	CASSEHGLSTDTQYF
TRBV7-9	TRBJ2-1	CASSLTRAWDEQFF
TRBV2	TRBJ2-7	CASSQLAGDSYEQYF
TRBV7-2	TRBJ2-3	CASSISHVGTQYF
TRBV9	TRBJ1-1	CASSLTDNSEAFF
TRBV29-1	TRBJ2-3	CSFEGGSTDTQYF
TRBV29-1	TRBJ1-4	CSVAPTTMNEKLFF
TRBV5-1	TRBJ2-2	CASSSVVFAGELFF
TRBV2	TRBJ2-3	CASRTNWGTDTQYF
TRBV2	TRBJ2-7	CASRAGSSYEQYF
TRBV5-1	TRBJ1-1	CASSTLGRVNTEAFF
TRBV5-4	TRBJ2-3	CASSSGGGLTDTQYF
TRBV28	TRBJ2-5	CASMGIAGEGTQYF